The rows below give T cell receptor beta chains drawn from one sample of a study of blood T cells in healthy people across ages. TCRdb fed the 5' RACE reads into MiXCR, producing one record per CDR3 protein. This sample carries approximately 290,000 distinct CDR3 sequences, roughly a quarter of them seen once, and the ten largest clones take around 29%. Sequencing was performed on blood. All receptors come from a woman in her seventies in good health. CDR3s include the opening cysteine and the closing phenylalanine or tryptophan. D genes are given only for firm matches. The size field is filled for only some rows; it gives once, few, many or a size class.

>TRBJ1-1|-|TRBV28|-
CASITAQGRDTEAFF
TGTGCCAGCATTACTGCACAGGGCCGGGACACTGAAGCTTTCTTT
>TRBJ2-1|-|TRBV29-1|-
CSGADWNNEQFF
TGCAGCGGGGCGGATTGGAACAATGAGCAGTTCTTC
>TRBJ2-5|-|TRBV24-1|TRBD2
CATSDPGGVETQYF
TGTGCCACCAGTGACCCCGGGGGGGTAGAGACCCAGTACTTC
>TRBJ2-1|few|TRBV6-5|-
CASMLDGSNEQFF
TGTGCCAGCATGTTGGATGGGTCCAATGAGCAGTTCTTC
>TRBJ2-3|few|TRBV2|-
CASSRDGGSTDTQYF
TGTGCCAGCAGTCGGGACGGTGGGAGCACAGATACGCAGTATTTT
>TRBJ2-2|few|TRBV20-1|-
CSARDQRRPTGELFF
TGCAGTGCTAGAGACCAGCGGAGACCCACCGGGGAGCTGTTTTTT
>TRBJ1-1|-|TRBV29-1|-
CSVLQTNTEAFF
TGCAGCGTCTTACAGACGAACACTGAAGCTTTCTTT
>TRBJ1-4|few|TRBV27|-
CASRRAVYEKLFF
TGTGCCAGCAGGAGGGCGGTTTATGAAAAACTGTTTTTT
>TRBJ2-5|few|TRBV20-1|TRBD2
CSARMYGREGLGETQCF
TGCAGTGCTAGAATGTATGGCCGGGAGGGCCTAGGTGAGACCCAGTGCTTC
>TRBJ1-1|few|TRBV18|TRBD1
CASSPRGQGGKNTEAFF
TGTGCCAGCTCACCAAGAGGACAGGGGGGGAAGAACACTGAAGCTTTCTTT
>TRBJ2-6|-|TRBV7-9|-
CASSLARALSGDNVLTF
TGTGCCAGCAGCTTAGCTCGGGCCCTCTCTGGGGACAACGTCCTGACTTTC